The T cell receptor beta chain under discussion was sequenced for a study of T-cell memory formation after mild COVID-19. Between the trimmed V and J ends, which lost 0 bases and 2 bases, there was a span of 12 bases. The V gene's germline CDR1 is SGHDT and CDR2 YYEEEE. The length of the CDR3 is 16 residues. A single record per CDR3 protein comes from TCRdb applying MiXCR to the 5' RACE reads. In the table there are roughly 450,000 distinct CDR3 sequences, about 20% of which are singletons. The source material was PBMCs or a T cell subset sorted from them (not recorded which). The chain links TRBV5-6 to TRBJ2-1; no clear D. The clonotype comes from an adult woman who had mild COVID-19 (a few samples of this study predate the infection). Cell type and time point are not known. In nucleotides, the CDR3 is TGTGCCAGCAGCTTGGATAAGGGTAGGACCTACAATGAGCAGTTCTTC. Encoded protein: CASSLDKGRTYNEQFF.